The subject of this entry is one TCR beta chain. No antigen is known for it. Untouched CD4+ T cells were bead-isolated at about 98% purity. The PCR primers covered 54 TRBV and 13 TRBJ segments. The repertoire was sequenced with immunoSEQ multiplex PCR; TCRdb's copy has only in-frame clones and lacks some. Of around 110,000 clones listed, approximately 92% were seen once; the top ten hold about 0.3%. This sample was taken from a study of T cell repertoires and HLA-DP antigens. As for the study in general: Alloantigens: one with one groove difference and one with under 11 differences versus self.

Findings and limits, study-wide: Sorted CD137+ clonality was roughly 0.39 for both alloantigens, versus 0.035 to 0.045 pre-culture.

This receptor was obtained from a woman aged 18 to 35 in good health and CMV-seronegative. Sequencing was performed on CD4+ T cells from PBMCs.

The CDR3 sequence is CASSNARWASGGSSYEQYF. The DNA of the CDR3 is TGTGCCAGCAGTAACGCGAGGTGGGCTAGCGGGGGCAGCTCCTACGAGCAGTACTTC. The rearrangement uses TRBV11-2 and TRBJ2-7, with TRBD2 matching over 10 bases. J gave up 0 bases and V 6 bases, and 17 bases lay outside the gene matches. The germline gives CDR1 SGHAT, CDR2 FQNNGV. The CDR3 runs 19 residues.